The 5 T cell receptor beta chains below all came from one sample that was sequenced in a study of T cell responses to AZD1222 COVID-19 vaccine. Profiled with immunoSEQ multiplex PCR; TCRdb holds only in-frame clones, not every one. The data hold about 28,000 clones, with about nine tenths observed a single time. Material: peripheral blood, obtained on day 0 of AZD1222 vaccination. Receptors were obtained from an adult in good health.

The chain has TRBV4-1 and TRBJ2-3; 9 nucleotides agree with TRBD1. Trimming at V came to 0 bases and at J to 2 bases, leaving 15 bases not matched to a gene. The CDR3 extends over 20 amino acids. CDR1 is MGHRA, CDR2 YSYEKL, per germline. The CDR3 DNA follows: TGCGCCAGCAGCCAAGATTCACTCGTGGAGGGACAGGGCCTCACAGATACGCAGTATTTT. It encodes CASSQDSLVEGQGLTDTQYF.

The chain carries TRBV5-1 and TRBJ2-3, with 12 bases lining up with TRBD2. Trimming removed 5 bases from V and 5 bases from J; junction bases left unmatched: 6. The CDR3 runs to 15 residues. From germline, CDR1 is SGHRS and CDR2 YFSETQ. This CDR3 reads CASSVLAGGKDTQYF. The CDR3 nucleotides read TGCGCCAGCAGTGTACTAGCGGGAGGAAAAGATACGCAGTATTTT.

This clone was detected only once. The chain employs TRBV30 and TRBJ2-2; D is possibly TRBD2 (6 bases). Trimming pared 2 bases from V and 2 bases from J, leaving 9 bases between. The CDR3 runs to 14 residues. Germline loops: CDR1 GTSNPN, CDR2 SVGIG (reference sequence). The CDR3 loop is CAWSRTINTGELFF. In nucleotides, the CDR3 is TGTGCCTGGAGTCGGACTATCAACACCGGGGAGCTGTTTTTT.

CDR3 sequence reads: CASSGLAGPAYEQYF. The CDR3 bases are TGTGCCAGTAGTGGACTAGCTGGCCCAGCCTACGAGCAGTACTTC. The V and J genes are TRBV19 and TRBJ2-7; 8 bases agree with TRBD2. From germline, CDR1 is LNHDA and CDR2 SQIVND (reference sequence). J lost 2 bases, V lost 5 bases, and 8 bases had no gene match. The CDR3 totals 15 residues.

The V and J genes are TRBV10-3 and TRBJ2-3; D is undetermined. The CDR3 length is 14 residues. The V end lost 2 bases, the J end lost 4 bases, and 10 bases lay between the germline ends. Looked up from germline, CDR1 is ENHRY and CDR2 is SYGVKD. This CDR3 is CAISEGPSPDTQYF. The CDR3 DNA reads as TGTGCCATCAGTGAGGGACCCTCCCCAGATACGCAGTATTTT.